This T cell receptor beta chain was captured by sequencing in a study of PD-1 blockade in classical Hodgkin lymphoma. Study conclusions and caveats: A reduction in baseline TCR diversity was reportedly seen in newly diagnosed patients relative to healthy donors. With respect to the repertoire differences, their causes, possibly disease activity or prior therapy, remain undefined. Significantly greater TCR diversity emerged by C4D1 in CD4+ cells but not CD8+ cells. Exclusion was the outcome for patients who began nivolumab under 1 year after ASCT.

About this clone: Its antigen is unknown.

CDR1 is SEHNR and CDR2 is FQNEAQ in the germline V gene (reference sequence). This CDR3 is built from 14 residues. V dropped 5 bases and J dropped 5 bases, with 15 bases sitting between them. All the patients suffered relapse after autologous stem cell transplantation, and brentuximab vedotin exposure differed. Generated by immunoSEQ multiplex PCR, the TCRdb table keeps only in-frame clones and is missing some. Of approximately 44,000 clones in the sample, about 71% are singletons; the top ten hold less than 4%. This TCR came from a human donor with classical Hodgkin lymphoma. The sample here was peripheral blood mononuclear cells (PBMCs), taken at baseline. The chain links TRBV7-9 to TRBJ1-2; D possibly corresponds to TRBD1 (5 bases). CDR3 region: CASSPTGTIYGYTF. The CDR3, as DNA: TGTGCCAGCAGCCCCACCGGGACGATTTATGGCTACACCTTC.